The 13 T cell receptor beta chains given below trace back to one sample, sequenced in a study of blood T cell repertoires in COVID-19. The method was immunoSEQ multiplex PCR; TCRdb's version includes in-frame clones alone and lacks a portion of them. The sample consists of under 150,000 clones, 85% of them appearing once. Sequenced input: peripheral blood. These receptor sequences come from a human donor in a cohort sampled during active COVID-19.

This chain uses TRBV9 with TRBJ2-1; 8 nucleotides match TRBD2. Trimming took 0 bases from V and 1 from J; bases not matched to a gene: 6. CDR1 is SGDLS, CDR2 YYNGEE, per germline. The CDR3 length is 17 residues. CDR3 coding DNA: TGTGCCAGCAGCGTAGCGGGGGGGCGGGGATCCTACAATGAGCAGTTCTTC. Its protein is CASSVAGGRGSYNEQFF.

This chain uses TRBV3-1 (or the pseudogene TRBV3-2) with TRBJ2-7, with 10 bases matching TRBD1. The CDR3 runs to 16 residues. CDR1 and CDR2 from the germline V gene are LGHDT and YNNKEL (reference sequence). J gave up 4 bases and V 1 base, and 7 bases lay outside the gene matches. The CDR3 nucleotides are TGTGCCAGCAGCCAAGCTTGGGACAGGGGATCTTACGAGCAGTACTTC. Amino acid sequence: CASSQAWDRGSYEQYF.

The rearrangement links TRBV28 to TRBJ2-7; 9 bases align to TRBD2. CDR3 length equals 15 residues. Trimming took 6 bases from V and 6 from J; bases not matched to a gene: 12. Germline V gene data show CDR1 as MDHEN and CDR2 as SYDVKM. CDR3 amino acids: CASSMAGTSNVEQYF. CDR3 DNA: TGTGCCAGCAGCATGGCGGGGACTAGCAACGTCGAGCAGTACTTC.

The V and J genes are TRBV6-5 and TRBJ1-2; weak D call: TRBD1 (6 bases). Trimming shortened V by 0 bases and J by 6 bases, and 17 bases separated the two germline ends. CDR3 length: 16 amino acids. The germline gives CDR1 MNHEY, CDR2 SVGAGI. CDR3 sequence reads: CASSYSITGGADGYTF. The CDR3 DNA reads TGTGCCAGCAGTTACTCGATTACGGGGGGCGCGGATGGCTACACCTTC.

This clone has a handful of counts. The rearrangement joins TRBV3-1 (or the pseudogene TRBV3-2) to TRBJ2-2, with D possibly being TRBD1 (5 bases). Germline V gene data show CDR1 as LGHDT and CDR2 as YNNKEL (reference sequence). CDR3 length equals 16 residues. Between the trimmed V and J ends, which lost 1 base and 7 bases, there was a span of 16 bases. CDR3 protein: CASSQVYRPALGELFF. For the CDR3, the DNA is TGTGCCAGCAGCCAAGTTTACAGGCCGGCCCTCGGGGAGCTGTTTTTT.

The J gene is TRBJ2-7, the V gene TRBV12-5, with a weak D call TRBD1 (5 bases). CDR1 and CDR2 from the germline V gene are LGHNT and FRNRAP. The CDR3 is 15 residues long. V lost 4 bases, J lost 7 bases, and 20 bases lay in between. CDR3 in amino acids: CASGSSPTGAWEQYF. The CDR3 DNA follows: TGTGCTAGTGGTTCATCCCCAACTGGGGCTTGGGAGCAGTACTTC.

The rearrangement uses TRBV19 and TRBJ1-3, with a possible D match to TRBD1 (6 bases). The germline V gene encodes CDR1 LNHDA and CDR2 SQIVND (reference sequence). The ends were cut back, 6 bases at V and 2 bases at J, with 14 bases in the middle. CDR3 length: 15 amino acids. CDR3 region: CASSTGGQPGNTIYF. CDR3 coding DNA: TGTGCCAGTAGCACGGGGGGGCAACCTGGAAACACCATATATTTT. The full variable domain, its missing parts supplied by reference TRBV19 and TRBJ1-3, is DGGITQSPKYLFRKEGQNVTLSCEQNLNHDAMYWYRQDPGQGLRLIYYSQIVNDFQKGDIAEGYSVSREKKESFPLTVTSAQKNPTAFYLCASSTGGQPGNTIYFGEGSWLTVV.

The chain employs TRBV6-5 and TRBJ2-7; TRBD1 might be the D (6 bases). V lost 8 bases to trimming and J lost 0 bases, with 17 bases between them. This CDR3 is built from 15 residues. The germline CDR1 and CDR2 sequences are MNHEY and SVGAGI. CDR3 sequence: CASRTYRDTSYEQYF. The DNA for the CDR3 is TGTGCCAGCCGCACCTATAGGGACACCTCCTACGAGCAGTACTTC.

This clone showed up just once. J is TRBJ1-5 and V is TRBV19; 12 bases line up with TRBD1. Looked up from germline, CDR1 is LNHDA and CDR2 is SQIVND (reference sequence). V lost 6 bases to trimming and J lost 3 bases; unmatched junction nucleotides: 6. The CDR3 runs 16 residues. Written as DNA, the CDR3 is TGTGCCAGTAGGGGGACAGGGGGCGCAAACAATCAGCCCCAGCATTTT. It is translated as CASRGTGGANNQPQHF.

In regard to this clone: The same CDR3 arises from other DNA sequences in this sample as well. The rearrangement joins TRBV5-4 to TRBJ1-5, with D possibly being TRBD1 (5 bases). V shed 2 bases and J shed 4 bases, with 7 bases lying between them. Germline CDR1 SGHNT, CDR2 YYREEE (reference sequence). CDR3 length equals 13 residues. Here the CDR3 reads CASSLDRNQPQHF. DNA of the CDR3: TGTGCCAGCAGCTTAGACAGAAATCAGCCCCAGCATTTT.

The V call is TRBV3-1 (or the pseudogene TRBV3-2), the J call TRBJ1-6, with a possible D match to TRBD1 (6 bases). Germline CDR1 reads LGHDT; CDR2 reads YNNKEL (reference sequence). V was cut by 2 bases and J by 10 bases, with 12 bases left in between. CDR3 size: 14 residues. The CDR3 coding sequence is TGTGCCAGCAGCCAAAAAGGGGGAAACTCACCCCTCCACTTT. Protein: CASSQKGGNSPLHF.

This clone has just one count. The chain has TRBV10-3 and TRBJ1-3; TRBD1 might be the D (5 bases). Germline V gene sequence: CDR1 ENHRY, CDR2 SYGVKD. The CDR3 totals 14 residues. V was cut by 6 bases and J by 0 bases, with 9 bases left in between. CDR3 amino acids: CAISSGNSGNTIYF. CDR3 DNA sequence: TGTGCCATCAGCTCAGGGAACTCTGGAAACACCATATATTTT.

The V gene is TRBV7-9, the J gene TRBJ2-2; 10 positions match TRBD2. The length of the CDR3 is 17 residues. The germline gives CDR1 SEHNR, CDR2 FQNEAQ (reference sequence). The V and J ends lost 5 bases and 4 bases, in that order; junction bases with no gene match: 10. This CDR3 is CASSIRAGGLSTGELFF. The CDR3 DNA reads TGTGCCAGCAGCATTCGAGCGGGGGGGCTTTCCACCGGGGAGCTGTTTTTT.